Listed below are T cell receptor beta chains from one sample, sequenced in a study of T-cell memory formation after mild COVID-19. One entry per CDR3 protein, called by TCRdb with MiXCR from the 5' RACE reads. This sample has 220,000 or so distinct CDR3 sequences; around 9.1% occur once, and the top ten carry around 3.3%. The sample comprised PBMCs or a T cell subset sorted from them (not recorded which). The receptors come from a man aged 18 to 30 who had mild COVID-19 (a few samples of this study predate the infection). Cell type and time point are not known. Both conserved end residues are part of each CDR3. Each record gives: clone size, V gene, CDR3 protein. A clone size is listed for some rows: how often the clone was seen (once, few, many), or a class if it is expanded.

>.|TRBV7-9
CASSWEGETQYF
>few|TRBV6-2/TRBV6-3
CATRVSNQPQHF
>.|TRBV7-2
CASSTSPNTGELFF
>.|TRBV5-1
CASSLVPLASTEAFF
>many|TRBV11-2
CASSFLMVHSGNTIYF
>.|TRBV7-2
CASSPDSNSPLHF
>.|TRBV6-2/TRBV6-3
CATRQGPRNYGYTF
>.|TRBV11-2
CASSSPLSLNRGSKEKLFF
>few|TRBV6-5
CASSYSNRRGETQYF
>many|TRBV6-5
CASSYDAGMNYGYTF
>.|TRBV6-5
CASSYSAGLRTDTQYF
>many|TRBV12-3/TRBV12-4
CASSPVGEQFF
>few|TRBV5-6
CASSLHGLGRSQETQYF
>many|TRBV6-2/TRBV6-3
CASSHRGQPQHF
>.|TRBV5-1
CASRLRGTQETQYF
>.|TRBV7-8
CATRRQDSTRGYTF
>few|TRBV11-2
CASSFQRGGRADTQYF
>many|TRBV12-3/TRBV12-4
CASSWGARNTGELFF
>many|TRBV29-1
CSVLLPPGSDTQYF
>few|TRBV2
CASSPTGTGPQYF